The rows below give T cell receptor beta chains drawn from one sample of a study of blood T cell repertoires in COVID-19. Some clones are missing from TCRdb's copy, which holds only in-frame ones; the method was immunoSEQ multiplex PCR. The table includes fewer than 250,000 clones, about 80% detected once. Sequencing was done on a sample of peripheral blood. These receptors were taken from a woman between 55 and 75 years old with COVID-19, enrolled during active disease. The CDR3 runs from the conserved cysteine through the conserved F or W. D genes are given only for firm matches. Only some rows state a clone size, as once, few, many or a class for expanded clones.

TRBD1 | TRBJ1-2 | TRBV6-1 | 16 | . | CASSERTGHPIYGYTF | TGTGCCAGCAGTGAAAGGACAGGCCACCCCATATATGGCTACACCTTC
TRBD2 | TRBJ2-2 | TRBV5-1 | 16 | . | CASSNRLAGDTGELFF | TGCGCCAGCAGCAACAGACTAGCGGGGGACACCGGGGAGCTGTTTTTT
. | TRBJ2-2 | TRBV9 | 14 | . | CASSPRQDTGELFF | TGTGCCAGCAGCCCACGCCAGGACACCGGGGAGCTGTTTTTT
TRBD1 | TRBJ2-5 | TRBV10-1 | 15 | . | CASSESGQGAETQYF | TGCGCCAGCAGTGAGTCGGGACAGGGCGCCGAGACCCAGTACTTC
TRBD2 | TRBJ2-6 | TRBV5-1 | 18 | . | CASSWGGAGDSGANVLTF | TGCGCCAGCAGCTGGGGAGGGGCAGGAGACTCTGGGGCCAACGTCCTGACTTTC
. | TRBJ1-2 | TRBV6-2/TRBV6-3 | 13 | few | CASSFQSEAGYTF | TGTGCCAGCAGTTTCCAGTCGGAGGCCGGCTACACCTTC
TRBD2 | TRBJ2-1 | TRBV27 | 14 | . | CASTGAGGVNEQFF | TGTGCCAGCACTGGTGCGGGGGGGGTGAATGAGCAGTTCTTC
. | TRBJ2-3 | TRBV11-3 | 13 | once | CASSSGAGDTQYF | TGTGCCAGCAGCTCAGGGGCGGGAGATACGCAGTATTTT
TRBD1 | TRBJ1-4 | TRBV28 | 15 | . | CASSSQSGQAEKLFF | TGTGCCAGCAGTTCCCAATCGGGACAGGCTGAAAAACTGTTTTTT
TRBD1 | TRBJ1-2 | TRBV29-1 | 13 | . | CSVEVTGDYGYTF | TGCAGCGTTGAAGTAACAGGGGATTATGGCTACACCTTC
TRBD2 | TRBJ2-3 | TRBV5-1 | 15 | . | CASSPSGGVTDTQYF | TGCGCCAGCAGCCCTAGCGGGGGGGTCACAGATACGCAGTATTTT
. | TRBJ1-6 | TRBV7-2 | 14 | few | CASSWGGGSSPLHF | TGTGCCAGCAGCTGGGGGGGTGGGAGTTCACCCCTCCACTTT
. | TRBJ2-5 | TRBV18 | 14 | . | CASSPPQAQETQYF | TGTGCCAGCTCACCACCACAGGCTCAAGAGACCCAGTACTTC
TRBD1 | TRBJ2-7 | TRBV20-1 | 13 | . | CSASGPGGGEQYF | TGCAGTGCTAGTGGGCCAGGGGGTGGCGAGCAGTACTTC
. | TRBJ1-2 | TRBV4-2 | 15 | . | CASSQEVGGLYGYTF | TGTGCCAGCAGCCAAGAAGTTGGGGGCTTATATGGCTACACCTTC
. | TRBJ1-1 | TRBV6-2/TRBV6-3 | 18 | . | CASSHRGWGGVVNTEAFF | TGTGCCAGCAGTCACCGCGGCTGGGGGGGGGTTGTGAACACTGAAGCTTTCTTT
TRBD2 | TRBJ2-7 | TRBV6-5 | 15 | . | CASSYSASGTYEQYF | TGTGCCAGCAGTTACTCGGCTAGCGGCACGTACGAGCAGTACTTC
. | TRBJ2-1 | TRBV19 | 16 | . | CASSIQASASNNEQFF | TGTGCCAGTAGTATACAGGCTTCGGCCTCTAACAATGAGCAGTTCTTC
TRBD2 | TRBJ2-1 | TRBV10-2 | 15 | . | CASSPRLAGTRIQFF | TGCGCCAGCAGCCCAAGACTAGCGGGAACCAGGATTCAGTTCTTC
TRBD2 | TRBJ2-1 | TRBV2 | 14 | . | CASSDSGRWGEQFF | TGTGCCAGCAGTGATAGCGGGAGATGGGGTGAGCAGTTCTTC
TRBD1 | TRBJ2-7 | TRBV7-9 | 14 | . | CASRPGQGSYEQYF | TGTGCCAGCAGACCGGGACAGGGGTCCTACGAGCAGTACTTC
. | TRBJ2-7 | TRBV19 | 14 | . | CASSIRQGLYEQYF | TGTGCCAGTAGTATTAGACAGGGACTCTACGAGCAGTACTTC